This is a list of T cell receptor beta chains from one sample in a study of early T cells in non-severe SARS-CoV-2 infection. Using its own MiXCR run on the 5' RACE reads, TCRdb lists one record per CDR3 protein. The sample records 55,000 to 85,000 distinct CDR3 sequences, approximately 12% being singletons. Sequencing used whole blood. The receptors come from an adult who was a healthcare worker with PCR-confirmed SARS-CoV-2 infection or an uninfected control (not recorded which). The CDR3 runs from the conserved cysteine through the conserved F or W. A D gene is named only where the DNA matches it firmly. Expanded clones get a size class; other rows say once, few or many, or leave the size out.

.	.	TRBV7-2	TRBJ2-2	CASSLSPPGELFF	TGTGCCAGCAGCTTAAGCCCCCCCGGGGAGCTGTTTTTT
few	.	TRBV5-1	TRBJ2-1	CASSFDNEQFF	TGCGCCAGCAGCTTTGACAATGAGCAGTTCTTC
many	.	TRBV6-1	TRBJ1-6	CASSEVGRGSPLHF	TGTGCCAGCAGTGAAGTCGGGCGGGGTTCACCCCTCCACTTT
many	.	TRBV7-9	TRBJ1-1	CASSLAHREGTEAFF	TGTGCCAGCAGCTTAGCTCACAGGGAGGGCACTGAAGCTTTCTTT
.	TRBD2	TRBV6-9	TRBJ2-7	CASPVTRGRANEQYF	TGTGCCAGCCCAGTCACCCGCGGGAGGGCGAACGAGCAGTACTTC
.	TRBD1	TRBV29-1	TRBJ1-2	CSVEDRSGGYTF	TGCAGCGTTGAGGACAGGTCCGGTGGCTACACCTTC
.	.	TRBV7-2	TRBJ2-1	CASSLVRAPRGQFF	TGTGCCAGCAGCTTAGTCCGGGCTCCCAGGGGGCAGTTCTTC
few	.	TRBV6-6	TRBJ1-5	CASSQGSTHSQPQHF	TGTGCCAGCAGTCAGGGGTCGACTCATTCTCAGCCCCAGCATTTT
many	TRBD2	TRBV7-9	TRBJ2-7	CASSPNLAGGPEQYF	TGTGCCAGCAGCCCCAATCTAGCGGGAGGGCCCGAGCAGTACTTC
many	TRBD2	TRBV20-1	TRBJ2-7	CSARDLQTAGYEQYF	TGCAGTGCTAGAGATCTTCAGACAGCGGGGTACGAGCAGTACTTC
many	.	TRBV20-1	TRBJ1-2	CSARAPTYLIYTF	TGCAGTGCTAGAGCCCCGACTTATCTCATCTACACCTTC
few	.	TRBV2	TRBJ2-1	CASSEGQSSYNEQFF	TGTGCCAGCAGTGAAGGGCAAAGCTCCTACAATGAGCAGTTCTTC
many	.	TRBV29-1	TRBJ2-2	CSVDTGRSTGELFF	TGCAGCGTAGACACGGGGCGAAGCACCGGGGAGCTGTTTTTT
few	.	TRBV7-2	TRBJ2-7	CASSSSGRVYEQYF	TGTGCCAGCAGCTCTTCCGGCAGGGTATACGAGCAGTACTTC
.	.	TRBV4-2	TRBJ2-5	CASSQDPGVEGGETQYF	TGTGCCAGCAGCCAAGATCCAGGCGTTGAGGGGGGGGAGACCCAGTACTTC
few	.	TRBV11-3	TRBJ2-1	CASSLAVASYNEQFF	TGTGCCAGCAGCTTAGCGGTAGCGTCCTACAATGAGCAGTTCTTC
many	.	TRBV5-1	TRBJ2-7	CASSPTWGRDEQYF	TGCGCCAGCAGCCCGACCTGGGGGCGCGACGAGCAGTACTTC
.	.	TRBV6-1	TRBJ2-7	CASSRHSLTSSYEQYF	TGTGCCAGCAGCCGACACAGCCTGACTAGCTCCTACGAGCAGTACTTC
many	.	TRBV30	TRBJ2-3	CAWSGDLRQYF	TGTGCCTGGAGTGGAGATTTGAGGCAGTATTTT
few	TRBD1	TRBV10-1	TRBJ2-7	CASSEFRDRNYEQYF	TGCGCCAGCAGTGAGTTTCGGGACAGAAACTACGAGCAGTACTTC
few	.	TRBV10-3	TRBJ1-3	CAIMGASSGNTIYF	TGTGCCATCATGGGCGCAAGCTCTGGAAACACCATATATTTT
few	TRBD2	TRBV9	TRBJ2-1	CASSPQISGGPYNEQFF	TGTGCCAGCAGCCCCCAGATAAGCGGGGGGCCCTACAATGAGCAGTTCTTC
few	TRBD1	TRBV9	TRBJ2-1	CASSAGRGWQVFF	TGTGCCAGCAGCGCCGGCAGGGGGTGGCAGGTGTTCTTC
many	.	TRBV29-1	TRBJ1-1	CSVEDRGTEAFF	TGCAGCGTTGAAGACAGGGGCACTGAAGCTTTCTTT
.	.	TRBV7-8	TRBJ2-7	CASSLRGARAGEQYF	TGTGCCAGCAGCTTACGGGGAGCCCGGGCGGGAGAGCAGTACTTC
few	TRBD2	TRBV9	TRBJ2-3	CASSGYLAGGMDTQYF	TGTGCCAGCAGCGGCTACCTAGCGGGGGGTATGGATACGCAGTATTTT
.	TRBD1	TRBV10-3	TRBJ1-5	CAISEGTGNQPQHF	TGTGCCATCAGTGAAGGGACAGGCAATCAGCCCCAGCATTTT
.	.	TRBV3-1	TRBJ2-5	CASNHAGLYQETQYF	TGTGCCAGCAACCACGCAGGGTTGTACCAAGAGACCCAGTACTTC
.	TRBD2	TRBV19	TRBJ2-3	CASSSYTSGGTDTQYF	TGTGCCAGTAGTAGCTACACTAGCGGGGGCACAGATACGCAGTATTTT
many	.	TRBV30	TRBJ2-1	CAWDRRINEQFF	TGTGCCTGGGATCGCCGAATTAATGAGCAGTTCTTC
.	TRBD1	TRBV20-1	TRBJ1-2	CSAKVRDRPGNGYTF	TGCAGTGCTAAAGTCCGGGACAGGCCTGGCAATGGCTACACCTTC
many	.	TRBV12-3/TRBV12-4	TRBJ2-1	CASRFRGFEQFF	TGTGCCAGCAGGTTTAGGGGGTTTGAGCAGTTCTTC
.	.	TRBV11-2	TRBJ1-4	CASSFLRVATNEKLFF	TGTGCCAGCAGCTTTCTACGGGTTGCAACTAATGAAAAACTGTTTTTT
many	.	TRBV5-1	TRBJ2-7	CASSLTGSSYEQYF	TGCGCCAGCAGCTTGACTGGCAGCTCCTACGAGCAGTACTTC
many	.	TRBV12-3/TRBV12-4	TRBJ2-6	CASSPSRQISGANVLTF	TGTGCCAGCAGTCCGAGCAGACAGATCTCTGGGGCCAACGTCCTGACTTTC
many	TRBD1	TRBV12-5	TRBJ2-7	CASGLRDSSYEQYF	TGTGCTAGTGGTTTAAGGGACAGCTCCTACGAGCAGTACTTC
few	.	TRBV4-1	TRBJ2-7	CASSQPAQGSEQYF	TGCGCCAGCAGCCAACCTGCACAGGGTAGCGAGCAGTACTTC
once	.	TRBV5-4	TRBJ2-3	CASSGGALGTDTQYF	TGTGCCAGCAGCGGGGGGGCCTTGGGCACAGATACGCAGTATTTT
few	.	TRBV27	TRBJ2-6	CASSLVGGGANVLTF	TGTGCCAGCAGTTTAGTGGGAGGTGGGGCCAACGTCCTGACTTTC
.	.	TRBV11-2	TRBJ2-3	CASSFRGSTDTQYF	TGTGCCAGCAGCTTCCGCGGGAGCACAGATACGCAGTATTTT
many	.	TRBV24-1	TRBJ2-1	CATSDPRRPNNEQFF	TGTGCCACCAGTGACCCTCGCCGGCCGAACAATGAGCAGTTCTTC
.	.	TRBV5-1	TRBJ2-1	CASTPSAGRSDNEQFF	TGCGCCAGCACGCCTTCGGCGGGACGGTCAGACAATGAGCAGTTCTTC
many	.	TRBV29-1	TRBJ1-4	CSVETPWAGQKLFF	TGCAGCGTTGAAACCCCCTGGGCGGGGCAAAAACTGTTTTTT
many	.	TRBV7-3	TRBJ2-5	CASSPYYGETQYF	TGTGCCAGCAGCCCTTATTATGGGGAGACCCAGTACTTC
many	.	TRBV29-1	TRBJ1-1	CSVTGAEAFF	TGCAGCGTTACGGGTGCTGAAGCTTTCTTT
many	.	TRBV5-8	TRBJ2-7	CASSLRQVTYEQYF	TGTGCCAGCAGCTTGCGGCAGGTAACCTACGAGCAGTACTTC
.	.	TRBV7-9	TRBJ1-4	CASSPNLLGLNEKLFF	TGTGCCAGCAGCCCCAACTTGTTGGGCCTTAATGAAAAACTGTTTTTT